The sequence of this T cell receptor (beta chain) was determined in a study of graft-versus-host responses after intestinal transplantation. Study context: Transplantation in recipients was multivisceral, liver-intestinal, or isolated intestinal. For approximately three years after anti-thymocyte globulin induction, all recipients took tacrolimus and steroids. Whole-study findings and limits: The presence of high graft-versus-host to host-versus-graft clonal ratios in allografts characterized patients with graft-donor T cell macrochimerism. GvH clonotypes were identified within recipient marrow, with a subset emerging first in ileum or blood.

Worth noting for this clone: Antigen: not known.

Per germline, CDR1 MRHNA and CDR2 SNTAGT. Trimming left V 0 bases short and J 0 bases short, with 9 bases between. The CDR3 loop spans 17 amino acids. Generated by immunoSEQ multiplex PCR, the TCRdb table keeps only in-frame clones and is missing some. The top ten hold 2% to 3% of the sample, which has 50,000 to 60,000 clones, 80% to 95% seen once. The V gene is TRBV6-4, the J gene TRBJ2-6; D is possibly TRBD1 (6 bases). The TCR comes from a human donor who was the organ donor for an intestinal transplant. The sequences come from unstimulated CD4+ T cells sorted from spleen or lymph node cells, collected before transplant. CDR3 nucleotide sequence: TGTGCCAGCAGTGACTCAACAGGGTCCTCTGGGGCCAACGTCCTGACTTTC. It yields the protein CASSDSTGSSGANVLTF.